A single sample gave rise to the 32 T cell receptor beta chains below, sequenced in a study of neoadjuvant anti-PD-1 for oral cavity cancer. The assay was immunoSEQ multiplex PCR, and TCRdb's table has in-frame clones only and misses some. The sample records approximately 67,000 clones, about four fifths being singletons. The specimen was PBMCs, collected before nivolumab (anti-PD-1) treatment. The receptors shown here come from a person between 40 and 80 years old with oral cavity squamous cell carcinoma.

The CDR3 region has the DNA TGTGCCAGCAGTCTCCGGGGCATCAATGAGCAGTTCTTC. Translation: CASSLRGINEQFF. The chain links TRBV25-1 to TRBJ2-1, with D perhaps being TRBD1 or TRBD2 (5 bases each). Germline values: CDR1 MGHDK, CDR2 SYGVNS. V was cut by 5 bases and J by 6 bases, with 11 bases left in between. This CDR3 comprises 13 residues.

This clone is a singleton in its sample. V is TRBV2 and J is TRBJ1-1, with D possibly being TRBD1 (6 bases). This CDR3 is 14 amino acids long. Trimming shortened V by 4 bases and J by 3 bases, and 12 bases separated the two germline ends. Per the germline V gene, CDR1 is SNHLY and CDR2 is FYNNEI. CDR3 sequence: CASSVRGGDTEAFF. The CDR3 DNA is TGTGCCAGCAGTGTCAGGGGAGGGGACACTGAAGCTTTCTTT.

Comment on this clone: A read error may account for a junction end that differs from germline. The V call is TRBV19, the J call TRBJ1-2; TRBD1 matches 8 bases. This CDR3 contains 13 residues. Germline assignment: CDR1 LNHDA and CDR2 SQIVND (reference sequence). CDR3 in amino acids: CASSISTGGRLSF. CDR3 DNA: TGTGCCAGTAGTATATCTACAGGGGGTCGGTTATCCTTC. The variable domain in full, completed from reference TRBV19 and TRBJ1-2, reads DGGITQSPKYLFRKEGQNVTLSCEQNLNHDAMYWYRQDPGQGLRLIYYSQIVNDFQKGDIAEGYSVSREKKESFPLTVTSAQKNPTAFYLCASSISTGGRLSFGSGTRLTVV.

A few counts support this clone. The chain's CDR3 is CASSESSGSGNTIYF. The CDR3 DNA reads as TGTGCCAGCAGTGAATCCTCGGGATCTGGAAACACCATATATTTT. The chain recombines TRBV2 with TRBJ1-3; the D is unclear. The V gene's germline CDR1 is SNHLY and CDR2 FYNNEI. The CDR3 is 15 residues long. Trimming took 2 bases from V and 1 from J, leaving 9 bases between them.

The genes are TRBV19 and TRBJ2-1; no firm D call. Germline V gene sequence: CDR1 LNHDA, CDR2 SQIVND (reference sequence). The CDR3 sequence is 13 residues long. V lost 7 bases to trimming and J lost 0 bases, with 7 bases between them. The CDR3 sequence is CASKASSYNEQFF. The CDR3 bases are TGTGCCAGTAAAGCGAGCTCCTACAATGAGCAGTTCTTC.

The CDR3: CASSEAPGQGPQGTQYF. The CDR3 nucleotides are TGCGCCAGCAGTGAGGCCCCGGGACAGGGCCCCCAGGGGACCCAGTACTTC. The V call is TRBV10-1, the J call TRBJ2-5; 9 bases are shared with TRBD1. The V gene's germline CDR1 is WNHNN and CDR2 SYGVQD (reference sequence). With 2 bases clipped from V and 7 bases from J, the junction kept 14 bases outside the gene matches. The CDR3 totals 17 residues.

The chain joins TRBV27 to TRBJ1-5; 10 nucleotides line up with TRBD1. This CDR3 is built from 15 residues. Germline V gene sequence: CDR1 MNHEY, CDR2 SMNVEV (reference sequence). The J segment lost 8 bases and the V segment lost 4 bases, leaving 8 bases of the junction unmatched. As DNA, the CDR3 is TGTGCCAGCAGTTCCCTCGGACAGGGGGAGAAGCCCCAGCATTTT. This codes for CASSSLGQGEKPQHF.

The J gene is TRBJ2-5, the V gene TRBV7-2, with 15 positions matching TRBD2. Trimming took 6 bases from V and 7 from J; bases not matched to a gene: 15. CDR1 SGHTA and CDR2 FQGNSA come from the germline V gene. The CDR3 spans 18 residues. CDR3 nucleotide sequence: TGTGCCAGCAGTTGGACTAGCGGGGGGGCGGGGACCAAAGGGACCCAGTACTTC. Its translation: CASSWTSGGAGTKGTQYF.

A word on this clone: Germline is not matched at one junction end, which may reflect a read error. The V and J genes are TRBV5-8 and TRBJ2-3; D remains unclear. Germline assignment: CDR1 SGHTS and CDR2 YDEGEE. This CDR3 region has 12 residues. The CDR3 DNA sequence: TGTGCCTGCAGCCCCCCCACAGATACGCAGTATTTT. This sequence encodes CACSPPTDTQYF.

The chain links TRBV6-1 to TRBJ1-5; D unclear. V gave up 6 bases and J gave up 3 bases, with 15 bases separating them. This CDR3 has 15 residues. The germline V gene encodes CDR1 MNHNS and CDR2 SASEGT. CDR3 region: CASSLERGTNQPQHF. DNA of the CDR3: TGTGCCAGCAGCCTCGAACGGGGTACCAATCAGCCCCAGCATTTT.

This sequence joins TRBV4-1 and TRBJ1-2; perhaps TRBD1 as D (6 bases). The CDR3 has 14 amino acids. The germline V and J ends were trimmed by 1 base and 8 bases, with 14 bases remaining between them. Per the germline V gene, CDR1 is MGHRA and CDR2 is YSYEKL. CDR3 protein: CASSQGAGAAGYTF. The CDR3 coding sequence is TGCGCCAGCAGCCAAGGAGCGGGGGCCGCGGGCTACACCTTC.

This chain links TRBV5-1 with TRBJ2-5, with TRBD1 identical over 7 bases. CDR1 and CDR2 (germline): SGHRS, YFSETQ. The V and J ends lost 4 bases and 4 bases, in that order; junction bases with no gene match: 4. The CDR3 has 13 amino acids. The CDR3 loop is CASSERTGETQYF. CDR3 DNA: TGCGCCAGCAGCGAACGGACAGGAGAGACCCAGTACTTC. Filled out from reference TRBV5-1 and TRBJ2-5, the complete variable domain reads KAGVTQTPRYLIKTRGQQVTLSCSPISGHRSVSWYQQTPGQGLQFLFEYFSETQRNKGNFPGRFSGRQFSNSRSEMNVSTLELGDSALYLCASSERTGETQYFGPGTRLLVL.

This sequence joins TRBV6-5 and TRBJ2-2, with unresolved D. Looked up from germline, CDR1 is MNHEY and CDR2 is SVGAGI. The CDR3 loop spans 15 amino acids. The germline V and J ends were trimmed by 0 bases and 8 bases, with 13 bases remaining between them. CDR3 loop: CASSYSTTSLGELFF. The DNA of the CDR3 is TGTGCCAGCAGTTACTCGACGACGTCATTAGGGGAGCTGTTTTTT.

V is TRBV11-3 and J is TRBJ2-1, with D tentatively TRBD2 (5 bases). V was clipped by 0 bases and J by 6 bases, with 18 bases between them. The CDR3 spans 17 residues. Germline loops: CDR1 SGHNT, CDR2 YENEEA. Written as DNA, the CDR3 is TGTGCCAGCAGCTTAGATGGGCGAACCGCGGGCGGCAATGAGCAGTTCTTC. It codes for CASSLDGRTAGGNEQFF.

The V call is TRBV4-2, the J call TRBJ2-1, with 8 bases lining up with TRBD2. This CDR3 is built from 18 residues. Germline assignment: CDR1 LGHNA and CDR2 YNFKEQ. The J segment lost 1 base and the V segment lost 1 base, leaving 9 bases of the junction unmatched. The CDR3 bases are TGTGCCAGCAGCCAAGCGGGACTAGTTCCTACTTCCTACAATGAGCAGTTCTTC. It specifies CASSQAGLVPTSYNEQFF.

V usage is TRBV7-8 and J usage is TRBJ2-5; either TRBD1 or TRBD2 may supply D (5 bases each). CDR1 and CDR2 (germline): SGHVS, FQNEAQ. Trimming shortened V by 6 bases and J by 4 bases, and 12 bases separated the two germline ends. CDR3 length: 13 amino acids. The CDR3 protein is CASRSRGAETQYF. The CDR3 DNA reads as TGTGCCAGCAGGTCGAGAGGGGCAGAGACCCAGTACTTC.

The genes are TRBV29-1 and TRBJ2-1; D not resolved. The V end was cut by 4 bases, the J end by 6 bases, with 7 bases between. The CDR3 consists of 11 residues. Germline V lookup: CDR1 SQVTM, CDR2 ANQGSEA. CDR3 region: CSVASPNEQFF. DNA of the CDR3: TGCAGCGTTGCAAGTCCCAATGAGCAGTTCTTC.

The chain combines TRBV2 with TRBJ2-1, with 11 positions matching TRBD2. Unmatched junction bases numbered 10, after V lost 4 bases and J lost 2 bases. CDR3 length: 18 residues. CDR1 and CDR2 from the germline V gene are SNHLY and FYNNEI. The CDR3 loop is CASSVSTSGGHTYNEQFF. The CDR3 DNA sequence: TGTGCCAGCAGTGTAAGTACTAGCGGGGGACATACCTACAATGAGCAGTTCTTC. Full variable domain (rest looked up from reference TRBV2 and TRBJ2-1): EPEVTQTPSHQVTQMGQEVILRCVPISNHLYFYWYRQILGQKVEFLVSFYNNEISEKSEIFDDQFSVERPDGSNFTLKIRSTKLEDSAMYFCASSVSTSGGHTYNEQFFGPGTRLTVL.

The table lists this clone with a count of one. This CDR3 reads CASSLGGLVYGYTF. The CDR3 coding sequence is TGTGCCAGCAGCCTTGGGGGTCTAGTCTATGGCTACACCTTC. The genes are TRBV5-6 and TRBJ1-2; D perhaps matches TRBD1 (5 bases). Per germline, CDR1 SGHDT and CDR2 YYEEEE. Between the trimmed V and J ends, which lost 4 bases and 4 bases, there was a span of 14 bases. The CDR3 has 14 residues.

This clone was found once. The V gene is TRBV28, the J gene TRBJ2-4; D is uncertain. This CDR3 contains 14 residues. CDR1 MDHEN and CDR2 SYDVKM come from the germline V gene. V lost 6 bases and J 6 bases, leaving 15 bases between the germline ends. CDR3 bases: TGTGCCAGCAGCCCGGGCCCCTTAGCAAACATTCAGTACTTC. Its translation is CASSPGPLANIQYF.

V usage is TRBV30 and J usage is TRBJ2-4; 7 positions match TRBD2. Germline CDR1 and CDR2: GTSNPN and SVGIG (reference sequence). CDR3 length: 14 amino acids. V shed 0 bases and J 10 bases; nucleotides not matched to a gene: 9. CDR3 region: CAWSVWGGKGIQYF. The CDR3 DNA reads TGTGCCTGGAGTGTATGGGGGGGTAAAGGAATTCAGTACTTC.

V gene TRBV29-1 combines with J gene TRBJ1-6; no clear D. Germline V lookup: CDR1 SQVTM, CDR2 ANQGSEA. The CDR3 is 14 residues long. Trimming took 5 bases from V and 5 from J, leaving 13 bases between them. CDR3 nucleotide sequence: TGCAGCGTTCGGGTCGCGGGGAATAATTCACCCCTCCACTTT. Encoded protein: CSVRVAGNNSPLHF.

The J gene is TRBJ1-2, the V gene TRBV18; no firm D call. V was trimmed by 5 bases and J by 6 bases, leaving 13 bases between them. The CDR3 runs 13 residues. Germline assignment: CDR1 KGHSH and CDR2 LQKENI. The DNA for the CDR3 is TGTGCCAGCTCATCCCAGGACGGAAATGGCTACACCTTC. This codes for CASSSQDGNGYTF. The full variable domain, rest sourced from reference TRBV18 and TRBJ1-2, is NAGVMQNPRHLVRRRGQEARLRCSPMKGHSHVYWYRQLPEEGLKFMVYLQKENIIDESGMPKERFSAEFPKEGPSILRIQQVVRGDSAAYFCASSSQDGNGYTFGSGTRLTVV.

DNA of the CDR3: TGTGCCAGTAGTACCCCGACGTGGAATGGCTACACCTTC. Its translation: CASSTPTWNGYTF. This rearrangement joins TRBV19 to TRBJ1-2; D not resolved. Trimming removed 4 bases from V and 6 bases from J, with 12 bases in between. Germline CDR1 LNHDA, CDR2 SQIVND (reference sequence). The CDR3 length is 13 residues.

The chain is built from TRBV7-2 and TRBJ2-1; 7 positions agree with TRBD1. The germline CDR1 and CDR2 sequences are SGHTA and FQGNSA. The CDR3 loop spans 14 amino acids. The trim removed 5 bases at V and 7 bases at J, leaving 8 bases unmatched. The CDR3 here is CASSRGHGVNEQFF. Written as DNA, the CDR3 is TGTGCCAGCAGCAGGGGGCATGGGGTGAATGAGCAGTTCTTC. Based on the CDR3 plus reference TRBV7-2 and TRBJ2-1, the full variable domain is GAGVSQSPSNKVTEKGKDVELRCDPISGHTALYWYRQSLGQGLEFLIYFQGNSAPDKSGLPSDRFSAERTGGSVSTLTIQRTQQEDSAVYLCASSRGHGVNEQFFGPGTRLTVL.

This clone was recorded a few times. This chain uses TRBV5-4 with TRBJ2-1, with 12 positions matching TRBD2. The V gene's germline CDR1 is SGHNT and CDR2 YYREEE (reference sequence). Losses at the gene ends were 4 bases for V and 9 bases for J; bases not matched to a gene: 8. The CDR3 is made up of 15 amino acids. DNA of the CDR3: TGTGCCAGCAGCCCGCCGAGACTAGCGGGAGTTGAGCAGTTCTTC. Translating it yields CASSPPRLAGVEQFF.

This chain links TRBV28 with TRBJ1-1; a weak D match, TRBD1 (6 bases). V was pared by 3 bases and J by 5 bases, with 10 bases between. Looked up from germline, CDR1 is MDHEN and CDR2 is SYDVKM. The CDR3 consists of 13 residues. The CDR3 DNA follows: TGTGCCAGCAGTTTTAAAAGGGGGACTGAAGCTTTCTTT. It specifies CASSFKRGTEAFF.

This chain uses TRBV27 with TRBJ2-1; D ambiguous. Germline CDR1 is MNHEY and CDR2 is SMNVEV (reference sequence). The CDR3 is 14 amino acids. The V end was cut by 2 bases, the J end by 6 bases, with 11 bases between. The CDR3 DNA is TGTGCCAGCAGTTTAGGGGAACGGGCCAATGAGCAGTTCTTC. Translation gives CASSLGERANEQFF.

This chain uses TRBV4-2 with TRBJ2-2; D gene ambiguous. V dropped 2 bases and J dropped 7 bases, with 14 bases sitting between them. CDR3 length: 15 amino acids. The germline V gene has CDR1 LGHNA and CDR2 YNFKEQ. Here the CDR3 DNA reads TGTGCCAGCAGCCAATTGACTGCCGGCAACGGGGAGCTGTTTTTT. As protein: CASSQLTAGNGELFF.

V is TRBV20-1 and J is TRBJ1-1; perhaps TRBD1 as D (5 bases). Trimming stripped 6 bases from V and 4 bases from J, with 9 bases between. Germline CDR1 is DFQATT and CDR2 is SNEGSKA (reference sequence). The CDR3 has 11 amino acids. CDR3 in amino acids: CSASRVTEAFF. The CDR3 coding sequence is TGCAGTGCGAGCAGGGTCACTGAAGCTTTCTTT.

This chain connects TRBV7-8 to TRBJ2-3; D gene unclear. CDR1 and CDR2 (germline): SGHVS, FQNEAQ. V was trimmed by 1 base and J by 2 bases, leaving 10 bases between them. This CDR3 comprises 15 residues. The CDR3 protein is CASSLGGWATDTQYF. The CDR3 coding sequence is TGTGCCAGCAGCTTAGGGGGTTGGGCCACAGATACGCAGTATTTT.

The chain employs TRBV4-2 and TRBJ2-2; D not resolved. Germline values: CDR1 LGHNA, CDR2 YNFKEQ. The length of the CDR3 is 16 residues. Trimming removed 0 bases from V and 5 bases from J, with 13 bases in between. In DNA, the CDR3 is TGTGCCAGCAGCCAAGATCTAACCCTGGGAACCGGGGAGCTGTTTTTT. Its translation is CASSQDLTLGTGELFF.